The 2 T cell receptor beta chains reported below all come from one sample, sequenced in a study of vaccination and CD4 T cells after COVID-19. A single record per CDR3 protein comes from TCRdb applying MiXCR to the PCR reads. The sample holds roughly 20,000 distinct CDR3 sequences, about 62% seen once. This specimen was CD4+ T cells from blood, taken after SARS-CoV-2 vaccination. The origin of the receptors is a human donor who had recovered from COVID-19.

The chain uses TRBV19 and TRBJ2-3; D call uncertain. CDR3 length: 13 residues. Trimming took 5 bases from V and 6 from J, leaving 12 bases between them. Germline V lookup: CDR1 LNHDA, CDR2 SQIVND (reference sequence). CDR3 region: CASSPGRVDTQYF. The CDR3 nucleotides read TGTGCCAGTAGTCCAGGCCGAGTTGATACGCAGTATTTT.

The gene calls are TRBV28 and TRBJ2-7, with TRBD2 as a possible D gene (6 bases). The CDR3 covers 15 residues. Looked up from germline, CDR1 is MDHEN and CDR2 is SYDVKM. With 4 bases removed from V and 2 bases from J, the gap between germline ends came to 15 bases. CDR3 sequence reads: CASSSRGRPPYEQYF. CDR3 nucleotide sequence: TGTGCCAGCAGTTCGCGGGGTCGGCCCCCCTACGAGCAGTACTTC.